Listed below are T cell receptor beta chains from one sample, sequenced in a study of T-cell memory formation after mild COVID-19. TCRdb re-called the 5' RACE reads with MiXCR, one entry per CDR3 protein. The profile shows 30,000 to 45,000 distinct CDR3 sequences, roughly 10% of them singletons. The material sequenced was PBMCs or a T cell subset sorted from them (not recorded which). The receptor set was obtained from a man between 18 and 35 years old who had mild COVID-19 (a few samples of this study predate the infection). Cell type and time point are not known. CDR3s include the opening cysteine and the closing phenylalanine or tryptophan. The D gene is left open where the match is weak. The listing skips clone size in some rows; elsewhere it reads once, few, many or a size class.

>TRBD1|many|18|TRBV9|TRBJ1-1
CASSVEGDRGGMNTEAFF
TGTGCCAGCAGCGTAGAAGGGGACAGGGGGGGCATGAACACTGAAGCTTTCTTT
>NA|many|12|TRBV25-1|TRBJ1-2
CASSEGGYGYTF
TGTGCCAGCAGTGAAGGAGGCTATGGCTACACCTTC
>NA|NA|12|TRBV12-3/TRBV12-4|TRBJ2-1
CASSPSSGLQFF
TGTGCCAGCAGTCCAAGTAGCGGATTGCAGTTCTTC
>TRBD1|NA|17|TRBV27|TRBJ1-5
CASSLTAGGTGNQPQHF
TGTGCCAGCAGTTTAACGGCAGGGGGCACGGGCAATCAGCCCCAGCATTTT
>TRBD1|many|15|TRBV7-6|TRBJ2-1
CASSLVSGQGNEQFF
TGTGCCAGCAGCTTAGTTTCGGGACAGGGGAATGAGCAGTTCTTC
>NA|medium-sized|12|TRBV5-1|TRBJ2-5
CASSHTLDTIVF
TGCGCCAGCAGCCACACACTGGACACGATTGTCTTC
>NA|NA|15|TRBV10-3|TRBJ1-5
CAISDQELSNQPQHF
TGTGCCATCAGTGACCAGGAGCTTAGCAATCAGCCCCAGCATTTT
>NA|NA|13|TRBV5-6|TRBJ2-7
CASSLGGTYEQYF
TGTGCCAGCAGCTTGGGTGGTACCTACGAGCAGTACTTC
>TRBD2|NA|16|TRBV18|TRBJ2-1
CASSPASGGAGIEQFF
TGTGCCAGCTCACCAGCTAGCGGGGGGGCCGGTATTGAGCAGTTCTTC
>TRBD1|medium-sized|15|TRBV12-3/TRBV12-4|TRBJ1-5
CASSLQGQDNQPQHF
TGTGCCAGCAGTCTCCAGGGACAGGACAATCAGCCCCAGCATTTT
>TRBD2|few|14|TRBV29-1|TRBJ2-3
CSVGTGGNTDTQYF
TGCAGCGTGGGGACGGGGGGGAACACAGATACGCAGTATTTT
>TRBD1|few|14|TRBV9|TRBJ2-5
CASSKTGAGETQYF
TGTGCCAGCAGCAAGACAGGGGCGGGAGAGACCCAGTACTTC
>NA|medium-sized|13|TRBV7-8|TRBJ2-5
CASSPTSGETQYF
TGTGCCAGCAGCCCAACTAGTGGTGAGACCCAGTACTTC
>NA|medium-sized|13|TRBV7-2|TRBJ2-3
CASSPGTGDTQYF
TGTGCCAGCAGCCCCGGAACCGGGGATACGCAGTATTTT
>NA|many|14|TRBV7-6|TRBJ1-1
CASSSTVPPYWAFF
TGTGCCAGCAGCTCAACCGTCCCTCCTTATTGGGCTTTCTTT
>NA|many|15|TRBV7-2|TRBJ1-5
CASSLTVIFNQPQHF
TGTGCCAGCAGCCTGACAGTGATTTTCAATCAGCCCCAGCATTTT
>NA|many|20|TRBV28|TRBJ1-6
CASSLIPPLSTGMGNSPLHF
TGTGCCAGCAGTTTAATTCCCCCCCTTAGCACGGGGATGGGGAATTCACCCCTCCACTTT
>TRBD2|NA|16|TRBV7-6|TRBJ2-3
CASSLGASGITDTQYF
TGTGCCAGCAGCCTCGGGGCTAGCGGGATCACAGATACGCAGTATTTT
>NA|many|14|TRBV9|TRBJ2-5
CASSVDGSQETQYF
TGTGCCAGCAGCGTAGACGGATCCCAAGAGACCCAGTACTTC
>TRBD1|few|15|TRBV5-1|TRBJ1-1
CASSSLSGGNTEAFF
TGCGCCAGCAGCTCGCTCTCAGGGGGGAACACTGAAGCTTTCTTT
>TRBD2|few|14|TRBV6-5|TRBJ2-5
CASRLLAGWETQYF
TGTGCCAGCAGATTACTAGCGGGGTGGGAGACCCAGTACTTC
>TRBD2|medium-sized|18|TRBV5-1|TRBJ2-2
CASSPFGTSGGGTGELFF
TGCGCCAGCAGCCCCTTCGGGACTAGCGGGGGAGGAACCGGGGAGCTGTTTTTT
>TRBD1|many|15|TRBV7-3|TRBJ2-1
CASSSQGVPNNEQFF
TGTGCCAGCAGCTCTCAGGGGGTCCCGAACAATGAGCAGTTCTTC
>NA|many|14|TRBV5-1|TRBJ1-2
CASSLGGEVHGYTF
TGCGCCAGCAGCTTGGGGGGGGAGGTCCATGGCTACACCTTC
>NA|NA|16|TRBV7-3|TRBJ2-5
CASSLSGPTDQETQYF
TGTGCCAGCAGCTTATCCGGCCCGACGGACCAAGAGACCCAGTACTTC
>TRBD2|many|14|TRBV20-1|TRBJ2-3
CSASDSGGADTQYF
TGCAGTGCTAGTGATAGCGGGGGGGCAGATACGCAGTATTTT
>NA|many|13|TRBV15|TRBJ1-2
CATSSDSGYGYTF
TGTGCCACCAGCAGTGACAGCGGCTATGGCTACACCTTC
>NA|many|12|TRBV12-3/TRBV12-4|TRBJ1-1
CASGVMNTEAFF
TGTGCCAGTGGAGTCATGAACACTGAAGCTTTCTTT
>TRBD1|many|16|TRBV7-8|TRBJ1-1
CASSRATGTVNTEAFF
TGTGCCAGCAGTCGAGCCACCGGGACAGTGAACACTGAAGCTTTCTTT
>NA|few|14|TRBV7-2|TRBJ1-3
CASSPRGYGNTIYF
TGTGCCAGCAGCCCCCGGGGGTATGGAAACACCATATATTTT
>NA|many|13|TRBV29-1|TRBJ1-6
CSVELDSNSPLHF
TGCAGCGTTGAATTGGACAGTAATTCACCCCTCCACTTT
>NA|many|13|TRBV3-1|TRBJ1-2
CASRSSRAHGYTF
TGTGCCAGCAGGTCCTCGAGGGCCCATGGCTACACCTTC
>TRBD1|many|17|TRBV10-3|TRBJ2-3
CAISHDRQGSSTDTQYF
TGTGCCATCAGTCACGATCGACAGGGGTCCAGCACAGATACGCAGTATTTT
>NA|many|18|TRBV2|TRBJ2-4
CASSDRGRLILAKNIQYF
TGTGCCAGCAGTGATCGGGGGCGGTTGATCCTAGCCAAAAACATTCAGTACTTC
>NA|many|14|TRBV4-3|TRBJ2-7
CASSMQKGGREQYF
TGCGCCAGCAGCATGCAAAAAGGGGGGCGCGAGCAGTACTTC
>NA|NA|14|TRBV3-1|TRBJ2-7
CASSRGDSSYEQYF
TGTGCCAGCAGCCGGGGGGACAGCTCCTACGAGCAGTACTTC
>NA|many|11|TRBV30|TRBJ2-7
CAWRRGGEQYF
TGTGCCTGGAGGAGGGGGGGAGAGCAGTACTTC
>TRBD1|many|16|TRBV6-5|TRBJ1-5
CASSPKGGYGNQPQHF
TGTGCCAGCAGCCCGAAAGGGGGCTATGGCAATCAGCCCCAGCATTTT
>TRBD1|many|15|TRBV20-1|TRBJ1-2
CSARDGDRGNYGYTF
TGCAGTGCTAGAGATGGGGACAGGGGAAACTATGGCTACACCTTC
>NA|many|14|TRBV9|TRBJ2-3
CASGLGATTDTQYF
TGTGCCAGCGGCCTTGGAGCGACCACAGATACGCAGTATTTT
>TRBD2|many|17|TRBV7-3|TRBJ2-3
CASSLGTSGGAVDTQYF
TGTGCCAGCAGCCTGGGAACTAGCGGGGGGGCAGTAGATACGCAGTATTTT
>NA|many|15|TRBV7-2|TRBJ2-1
CASSLDRGTYNEQFF
TGTGCCAGCAGCTTAGATCGGGGGACCTACAATGAGCAGTTCTTC
>TRBD2|NA|16|TRBV6-5|TRBJ2-3
CASSYSPSGSTDTQYF
TGTGCCAGCAGTTACTCGCCTAGCGGGAGTACAGATACGCAGTATTTT
>NA|NA|15|TRBV20-1|TRBJ2-3
CSAKHTHSSTDTQYF
TGCAGTGCCAAGCATACCCACTCTAGCACAGATACGCAGTATTTT
>NA|many|14|TRBV6-4|TRBJ2-2
CASSQGGYTGELFF
TGTGCCAGCAGTCAGGGGGGATACACCGGGGAGCTGTTTTTT
>NA|NA|15|TRBV6-2/TRBV6-3|TRBJ1-3
CASSTPPRKGNTIYF
TGTGCCAGCAGCACCCCACCTCGGAAGGGGAACACCATATATTTT
>NA|many|15|TRBV20-1|TRBJ1-4
CSARDQLGTNEKLFF
TGCAGTGCTAGAGATCAGTTAGGAACTAATGAAAAACTGTTTTTT
>NA|many|14|TRBV3-1|TRBJ1-2
CASRPSAGDHGYTF
TGTGCCAGCAGACCCTCCGCAGGAGATCATGGCTACACCTTC
>NA|few|12|TRBV7-3|TRBJ2-2
CASSRRGGELFF
TGTGCCAGCAGCCGGCGGGGCGGGGAGCTGTTTTTT
>NA|few|12|TRBV12-3/TRBV12-4|TRBJ2-5
CASSLSHGTQYF
TGTGCCAGCAGTTTATCCCATGGGACCCAGTACTTC
>TRBD2|many|15|TRBV2|TRBJ2-3
CASSEERGSTDTQYF
TGTGCCAGCAGTGAAGAGCGGGGAAGCACAGATACGCAGTATTTT